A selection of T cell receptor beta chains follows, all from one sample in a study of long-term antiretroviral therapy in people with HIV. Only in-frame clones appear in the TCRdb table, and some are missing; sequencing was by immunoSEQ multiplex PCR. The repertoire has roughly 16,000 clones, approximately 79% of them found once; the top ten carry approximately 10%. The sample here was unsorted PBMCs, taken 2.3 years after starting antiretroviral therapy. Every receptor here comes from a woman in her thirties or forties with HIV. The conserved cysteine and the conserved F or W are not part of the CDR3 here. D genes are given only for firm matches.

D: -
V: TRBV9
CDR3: ASSHGNTGELF

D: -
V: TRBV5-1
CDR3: ASSLGKKAGALSYEQF

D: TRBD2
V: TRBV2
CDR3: ASSAQRGAGDTQY

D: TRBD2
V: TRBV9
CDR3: ASSPLGGAGNEQF

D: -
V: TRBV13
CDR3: ASSVGGTPSYEQY

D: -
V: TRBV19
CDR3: ASRGRGTDTQY

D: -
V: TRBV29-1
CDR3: SVGEVGQPQH

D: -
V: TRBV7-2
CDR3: ASSLIGQPNTGELF

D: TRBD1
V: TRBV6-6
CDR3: ASSALDRGGYT

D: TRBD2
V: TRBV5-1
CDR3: ASSRSGPTYNEQF

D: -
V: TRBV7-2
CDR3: ASTPMVGNQPQH

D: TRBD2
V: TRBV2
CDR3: ASTSGTTDTQY

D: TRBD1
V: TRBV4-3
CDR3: ASSLGQGAYEQY

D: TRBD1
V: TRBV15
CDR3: ATSTFRGRTEAF

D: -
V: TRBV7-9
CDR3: ASSSEADQPQH

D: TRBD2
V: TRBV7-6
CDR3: ASSLGQREYNEQF

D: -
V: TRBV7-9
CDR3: ASSSPGWYEQY

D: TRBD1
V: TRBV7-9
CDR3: ASSSSGTGREQY

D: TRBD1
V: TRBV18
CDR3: ASSPPIGQGALEQY

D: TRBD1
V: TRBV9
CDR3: ASSPWTGEDGNTIY

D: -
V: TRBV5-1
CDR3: ASREGVHGTEAF

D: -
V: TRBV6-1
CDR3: ASSEFWGQPQH

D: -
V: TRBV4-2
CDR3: ASSPAGQPYYEQY

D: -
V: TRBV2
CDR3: ASLARGGANEKLF

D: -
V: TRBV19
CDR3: ASRALSSYEQY

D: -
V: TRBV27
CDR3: ASRVWEGDEQF

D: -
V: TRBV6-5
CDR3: ASSEGARGGELF

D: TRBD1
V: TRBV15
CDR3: ATRGGTGLNEQF

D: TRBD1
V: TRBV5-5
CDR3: ASSRDSTNQPQH

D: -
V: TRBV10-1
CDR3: ASSEARGTLRAEQY

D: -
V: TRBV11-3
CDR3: ASSSPTRDLHPYEQY

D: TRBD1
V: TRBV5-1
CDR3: ASSLEGGGGGYT

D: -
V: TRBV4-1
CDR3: ASSQRSARLGSGTDTQY

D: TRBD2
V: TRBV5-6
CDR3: ASSLLAGGRETQY

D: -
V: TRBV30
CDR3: AWTLGRDYKQY

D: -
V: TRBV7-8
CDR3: ASSLTSFGYGYT